What follows are 2 T cell receptor beta chains derived from one specimen sequenced in a study of shared clonotypes between healthy human individuals. Sequencing used immunoSEQ multiplex PCR; TCRdb keeps in-frame clones, though not all of them. The sample contains some 2,000,000 clones, around 96% of which appear only once. Naive CD8 isolation took CD45RO-negative cells positively selected for CCR7 and excluded terminally differentiated effector memory CD45RA+ cells. Sequencing was carried out using naive CD8+ T cells sorted from blood. Source of these receptors: a man between 18 and 35 years old in good health.

The chain carries TRBV19 and TRBJ2-5; D remains unclear. This CDR3 spans 14 amino acids. Germline CDR1 is LNHDA and CDR2 is SQIVND (reference sequence). The ends were cut back, 4 bases at V and 4 bases at J, with 13 bases in the middle. CDR3: CASSTYWGRETQYF. CDR3 bases: TGTGCCAGTAGTACCTACTGGGGTAGAGAGACCCAGTACTTC.

The V gene is TRBV30, the J gene TRBJ1-4; 8 bases map to TRBD1. Germline loops: CDR1 GTSNPN, CDR2 SVGIG (reference sequence). V was pared by 2 bases and J by 8 bases, with 4 bases of the junction left unmatched. The CDR3 runs to 13 residues. CDR3 nucleotides: TGTGCCTGGAGTTTACAGGGGGTGGAAAAACTGTTTTTT. This translates into CAWSLQGVEKLFF.